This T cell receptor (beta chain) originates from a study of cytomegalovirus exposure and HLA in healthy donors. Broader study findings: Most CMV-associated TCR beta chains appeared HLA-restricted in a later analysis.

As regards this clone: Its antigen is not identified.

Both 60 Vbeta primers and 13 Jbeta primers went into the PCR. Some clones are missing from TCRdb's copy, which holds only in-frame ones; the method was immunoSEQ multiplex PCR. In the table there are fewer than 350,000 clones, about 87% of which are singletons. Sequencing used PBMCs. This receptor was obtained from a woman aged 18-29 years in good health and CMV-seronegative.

CDR3 residues: CASKGLALQETQYF. In DNA, the CDR3 is TGCGCCAGCAAGGGCCTAGCGTTACAAGAGACCCAGTACTTC. This chain uses TRBV5-1 with TRBJ2-5; D perhaps matches TRBD2 (6 bases). In germline, CDR1 is SGHRS, CDR2 YFSETQ. The V and J ends lost 6 bases and 2 bases respectively, with 14 bases between them. The CDR3 is made up of 14 amino acids.